This T cell receptor (beta chain) was captured by sequencing in a study of blood T cell repertoires in COVID-19. The wider study: Italy, Spain and the United States were the sources of the convalescent and acute COVID-19 samples. T cells, B-cell-depleted T cells, or PBMCs supplied cDNA or gDNA.

As originally analysed: Quantification of nucleated cells was approximated via reference gene primer amplification. The method was immunoSEQ multiplex PCR; TCRdb's version includes in-frame clones alone and lacks a portion of them. V and J calls and clone size follow that table, whereas D and trimming were derived from the DNA. The table records 150,000 to 200,000 clones, roughly 80% of them present only once. The germline CDR1 and CDR2 sequences are LNHDA and SQIVND (reference sequence). This CDR3 comprises 16 residues. J lost 7 bases, V lost 5 bases, and 9 bases had no gene match. This chain joins TRBV19 and TRBJ2-4; 12 bases fit TRBD2. Sequenced input: peripheral blood. The clonotype originates from a woman younger than 45 with acute or convalescent COVID-19. The CDR3, as DNA: TGTGCCAGTAGTCCCCAACGGACTAGCGGGGTTAACATTCAGTACTTC. This encodes CASSPQRTSGVNIQYF.